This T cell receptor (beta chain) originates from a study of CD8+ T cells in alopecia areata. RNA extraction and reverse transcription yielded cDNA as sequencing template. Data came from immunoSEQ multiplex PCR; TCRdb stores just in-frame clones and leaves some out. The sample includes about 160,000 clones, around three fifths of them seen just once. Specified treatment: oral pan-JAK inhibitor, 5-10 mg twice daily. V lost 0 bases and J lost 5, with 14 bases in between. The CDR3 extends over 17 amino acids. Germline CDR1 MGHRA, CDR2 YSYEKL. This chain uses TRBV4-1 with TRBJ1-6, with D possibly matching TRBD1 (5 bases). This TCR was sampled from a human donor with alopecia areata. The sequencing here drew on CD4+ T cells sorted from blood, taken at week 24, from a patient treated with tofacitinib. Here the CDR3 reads CASSQDRSRADNSPLHF. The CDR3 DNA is TGCGCCAGCAGCCAAGATCGTAGCAGGGCTGATAATTCACCCCTCCACTTT.